This T cell receptor (beta chain) was identified during a study of T cells expressing NK-cell markers (dated by TCRdb to about 2020). Background for the entire study: Three sorted T-cell subsets (CD3+CD56+NKG2C+, CD3+CD56+NKG2C- and CD3+CD56-NKG2C+) from about 8 donors had their TCR beta-chain repertoires profiled. Seven of the eight sequenced donors were HCMV-seropositive and one was HCMV-seronegative. Randomly selected healthy volunteers, three men and five women, were used as the eight sequenced donors. Libraries were sequenced as 2 x 150 bp reads on Illumina HiSeq 2000/2500, MiSeq or NextSeq. On the study overall, not on this receptor specifically: Whether the expanded NKG2C-expressing T cell clones were specific for HCMV antigens remained unclear. For roughly 6 donors, the dominant CD3+CD56+NKG2C+ clonotypes were among the top 10 CD8+ clonotypes and accounted for roughly 1.0-8% of CD8+ T cells. Those dominant clonotypes were again the most abundant among CD3+CD56-NKG2C+ cells in a few donors, at about 25-65%.

To determine HCMV serostatus, a commercial ELISA kit was used to detect HCMV-specific IgG in serum. Peripheral blood mononuclear cells were isolated from blood by Ficoll density gradient centrifugation. Worth noting for this clonotype: Its antigen is still unknown.

The CDR3, from cysteine to phenylalanine, totals 11 residues. No DNA is listed. The germline V gene (reference sequence) gives CDR1 as DFQATT and CDR2 as SNEGSKA. TCRdb shows the sequencer as Illumina HiSeq 2000. The TCR beta cDNA libraries were made using 5'RACE template switching, a step that added both a universal primer site and unique molecular identifiers. Priming for cDNA synthesis came from the TCR beta constant segment, and two successive PCR amplification steps followed. Regarding the original processing steps: Reads were demultiplexed and grouped by UMI with MIGEC, and clonotypes were assembled and quantified with MiTCR. To exclude erroneous sequences, any TCR cDNA sequence not supported by at least two reads was discarded. The tcR package was used for downstream repertoire analysis, and clonotypes were matched across fractions by CDR3 nucleotide sequence plus V segment. VDJmatch was used to annotate antigen specificity against VDJdb, with one amino acid substitution in CDR3 allowed. Reads reprocessed by TCRdb are summarized as one entry per CDR3 protein sequence, and DNA is absent. The V and J calls were not made by the authors but by TCRdb's processing. This sample's table has entries for around 550,000 distinct CDR3 sequences. Approximately 3.6% of the sample is taken by the ten largest.

The TCR originated in a young man in good health. Donor details come from another sample of the same person, matched by shared clones. The chain couples TRBV20-1 to TRBJ1-2. Input material: blood T cells: a sorted CD56 or NKG2C T cell subset, CD4+ or CD8+ T cells, or bulk PBMC T cells (not recorded which). The CDR3 amino acid sequence is: CSARMQAGYTF.